This T cell receptor (beta chain) was identified in a study of shared clonotypes between healthy human individuals (dated by TCRdb to about 2020). For the wider study: The cohort comprised two women and a few men aged 18 to 49 years. Per donor, leukapheresis produced somewhere between about 0.94 and 9.5 billion PBMCs. Blood TCR repertoires of a handful of healthy adults were deeply sequenced to estimate repertoire size and the extent of clonotype sharing between individuals. Different laboratories and diverse techniques were used to prepare libraries and sequence TCR repertoires, to increase sequencing depth and limit assay-specific biases. Per donor, three plates each were used for CD4 naive and CD4 memory, two for CD8 naive, and one for CD8 memory.

Including cysteine and phenylalanine, the CDR3 has 15 amino acids. Just CDR3 DNA is preserved here, 45 bases in frame from base 1. CDR1 and CDR2, per the germline V gene (reference sequence), are SGHNT and YYREEE. V loses 1 base, J loses 2 bases, and the germline ends lie 11 bases apart. Donors were healthy HIV-negative adults with no recently reported acute infections or vaccinations. All donors were Caucasian adults living in Nashville, Tennessee, USA. Magnetic negative selection was used to enrich CD4+ T cells, after which naive cells were positively selected on CD45RA and the negative fraction became the memory subset. Blood was obtained by leukapheresis, after which PBMCs were separated by Ficoll-Histopaque density gradient centrifugation and cryopreserved in liquid nitrogen vapor phase. Analytical flow cytometry was used to check the purity and quantity of each magnetically sorted T cell population. From each sorted fraction, genomic DNA was isolated and quantified by UV absorbance on a Nanodrop 2000c.

Using the deep immunoSEQ assay, multiplex PCR amplified TCR CDR3 regions from genomic DNA. Genomic DNA extracted from each cell subset was distributed evenly over all wells of several immunoSEQ 96-well plates, and each plate served as one replicate. Each replicate PCR for sorted subsets received 200 ng genomic DNA, equal to around 32,000 T cell genomes. Purified libraries were measured with a Qubit 3.0 fluorometer, size-checked on a Bioanalyzer 2100, and measured again with the KAPA Library Quantification kit. Each immunoSEQ 96-well plate was sequenced on its own single-read 150-cycle Illumina NextSeq 550 flow cell. Processing in the source paper ran as follows. Because the immunoSEQ output included only junctional sequences and no quality scores, the filtering could not be the same as the filtering used for full-length reads. To assign V/J genes and CDR3, sequences were annotated against IMGT germline references using PyIR, a Python wrapper for IgBLAST v1.9. Reads were filtered out if the reads had weak V/J assignments (E-value above 1e-6), no CDR3, stop codons, out-of-frame junctions, or ambiguous translated residues. V3J clonotypes were defined as sequences sharing an identical inferred V gene, J gene, and CDR3 amino acid sequence. Percentage overlap between repertoires was calculated by dividing the number of shared unique clonotypes by the size of the smaller repertoire. Repertoire richness was assessed with RTK rarefaction, the Chao1 estimator, and Recon v2.1 estimates of unobserved clonotypes. For all TCRbeta clonotypes obtained by the gDNA method from a handful of donors, generation probabilities were computed with OLGA. TCRdb's version of the immuneACCESS table is confined to in-frame rearrangements and falls short of the full clone set. An unresolved V gene accounts for under half of the shortfall where checked; the remainder is of unknown origin. Clone size and V and J calls were adopted from that table, with D and trimming inferred from the DNA. This sample lists about 2.4 million clones; around nine tenths were detected once. In total, the top ten clones hold around 0.15% of the sample.

Concerning this clone itself: This clone's antigen is unknown. Base qualities are not recorded, but no much larger clone differs from it by a single base.

General study outcomes and caveats: Compared with non-shared clonotypes, the clonotypes found in all four sorted-subset donors had higher generation probabilities. The small number of donors limited the genetic and exposure-history diversity represented. Incomplete sequencing was indicated by rarefaction of sorted-subset datasets, despite the large sequencing depth. Naive subsets generally had larger estimated clonotype richness than memory subsets did. Pairwise subsampling led to the expectation that sequencing depth would affect the degree of clonotype sharing among donors. Across a handful of donors, about 4.5% of naive CD4, roughly 3.5% of naive CD8, around 2.5% of memory CD4, and approximately 0.42% of memory CD8 clonotypes were shared. Sampling was limited to blood, and TCR repertoires in tissue likely differ from TCR repertoires in blood.

The chain links TRBV5-4 with TRBJ2-3; no confident D gene assignment can be made. This sequence was found in a man aged 18 to 30 in good health. Source material: naive CD4+ T cells sorted from blood. Read against the paper, the sample's cell subset or site label means: CD45RA+ positively selected. The CDR3 region: CASSLWLGFTDTQYF. The DNA sequence is TGTGCCAGCAGCTTGTGGCTAGGCTTCACAGATACGCAGTATTTT.